This T cell receptor (beta chain) was identified during a study of spatial heterogeneity in lung cancer. The overall study: Beta-chain sequences were consistently detected more often than alpha-chain sequences.

Time point reported: sample taken at primary tumor resection. The 72 donors had untreated early-stage non-small cell lung cancer. Unsorted whole RNA of tumor, nontumor lung or frozen PBMC was sequenced. The J segment lost 8 bases and the V segment lost 4 bases, leaving 11 bases of the junction unmatched. The CDR3 runs to 15 residues. Germline V CDR1 and CDR2: MNHEY, SVGAGI. One entry per CDR3 protein, called by TCRdb with MiXCR from the 5' RACE reads. The table includes fewer than 7,000 distinct CDR3 sequences, around an eighth detected once. This clonotype was seen a few times. The starting material was normal lung tissue next to the tumor, obtained at surgery. The sequence was obtained from a female donor with early-stage non-small cell lung cancer. The rearrangement joins TRBV6-5 to TRBJ2-1; 7 nucleotides match TRBD1. CDR3 coding DNA: TGTGCCAGCAGTTTCCAACGAAAGGGGGCCGATGAGCAGTTCTTC. It specifies CASSFQRKGADEQFF.